The T cell receptor beta chain described here comes from a study of blood T cell repertoires in COVID-19. Turning to the study itself: The analysed material was cDNA or gDNA that came from T cells, B-cell-depleted T cells, or PBMCs.

The V and J ends lost 7 bases and 0 bases respectively, with 12 bases between them. This CDR3 is built from 14 residues. Germline V gene sequence: CDR1 LNHDA, CDR2 SQIVND (reference sequence). The repertoire was sequenced with immunoSEQ multiplex PCR; TCRdb's copy has only in-frame clones and lacks some. This table has around 99,000 clones, less than 90% appearing once. This sequence was found in a human donor in a cohort sampled during active COVID-19. The sequenced material came from peripheral blood. The rearrangement links TRBV19 to TRBJ1-1; D ambiguous. The CDR3 loop is CASNPGEVNTEAFF. The CDR3 DNA sequence: TGTGCCAGTAACCCCGGGGAGGTGAACACTGAAGCTTTCTTT.